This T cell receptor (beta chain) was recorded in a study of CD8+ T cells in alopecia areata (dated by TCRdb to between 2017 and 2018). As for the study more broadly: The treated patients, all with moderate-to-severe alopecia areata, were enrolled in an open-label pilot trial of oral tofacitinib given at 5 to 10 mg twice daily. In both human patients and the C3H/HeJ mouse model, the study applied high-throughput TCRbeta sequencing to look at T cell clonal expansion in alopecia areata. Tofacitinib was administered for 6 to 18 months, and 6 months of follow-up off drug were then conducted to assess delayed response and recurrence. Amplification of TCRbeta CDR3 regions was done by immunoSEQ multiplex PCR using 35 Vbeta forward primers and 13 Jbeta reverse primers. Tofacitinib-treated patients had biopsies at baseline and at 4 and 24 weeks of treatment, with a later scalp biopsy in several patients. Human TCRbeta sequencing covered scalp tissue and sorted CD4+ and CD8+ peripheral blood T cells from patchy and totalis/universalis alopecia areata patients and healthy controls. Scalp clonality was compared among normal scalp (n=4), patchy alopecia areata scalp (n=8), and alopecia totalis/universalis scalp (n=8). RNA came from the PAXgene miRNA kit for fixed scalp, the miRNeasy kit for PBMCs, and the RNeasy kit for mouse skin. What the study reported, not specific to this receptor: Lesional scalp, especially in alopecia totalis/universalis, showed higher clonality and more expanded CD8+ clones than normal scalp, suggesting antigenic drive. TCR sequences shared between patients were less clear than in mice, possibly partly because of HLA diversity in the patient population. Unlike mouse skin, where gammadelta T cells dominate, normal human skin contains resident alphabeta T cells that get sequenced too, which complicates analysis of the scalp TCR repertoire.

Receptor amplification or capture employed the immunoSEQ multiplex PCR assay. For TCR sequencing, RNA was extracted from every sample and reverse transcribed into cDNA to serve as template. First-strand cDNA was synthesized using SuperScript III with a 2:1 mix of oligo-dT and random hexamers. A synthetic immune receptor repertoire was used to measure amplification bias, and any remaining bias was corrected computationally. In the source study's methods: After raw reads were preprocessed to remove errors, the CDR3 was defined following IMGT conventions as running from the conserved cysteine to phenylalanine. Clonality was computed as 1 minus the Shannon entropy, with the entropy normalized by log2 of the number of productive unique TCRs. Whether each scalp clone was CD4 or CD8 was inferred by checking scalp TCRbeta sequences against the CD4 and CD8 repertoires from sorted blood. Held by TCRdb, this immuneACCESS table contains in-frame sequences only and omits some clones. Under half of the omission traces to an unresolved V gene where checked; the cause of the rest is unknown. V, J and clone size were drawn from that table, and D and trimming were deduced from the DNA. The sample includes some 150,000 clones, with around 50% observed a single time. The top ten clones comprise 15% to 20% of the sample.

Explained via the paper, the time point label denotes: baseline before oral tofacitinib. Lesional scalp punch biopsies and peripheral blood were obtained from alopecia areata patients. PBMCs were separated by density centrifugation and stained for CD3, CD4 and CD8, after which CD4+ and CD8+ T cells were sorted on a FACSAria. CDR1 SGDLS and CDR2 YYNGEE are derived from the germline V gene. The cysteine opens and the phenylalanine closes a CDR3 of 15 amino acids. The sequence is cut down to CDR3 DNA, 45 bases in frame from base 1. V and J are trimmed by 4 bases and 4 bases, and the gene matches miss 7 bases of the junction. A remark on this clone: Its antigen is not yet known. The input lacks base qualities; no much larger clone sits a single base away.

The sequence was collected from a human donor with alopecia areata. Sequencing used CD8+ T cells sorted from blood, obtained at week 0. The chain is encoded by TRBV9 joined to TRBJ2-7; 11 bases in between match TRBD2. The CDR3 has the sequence CASSPRLAGIYEQYF. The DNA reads TGTGCCAGCAGCCCAAGACTAGCGGGGATTTACGAGCAGTACTTC.